This TCR beta chain was obtained from a study of breast tumors, draining lymph nodes, adjacent tissues. TCRdb reprocessed the multiplex PCR reads with MiXCR, giving one entry per CDR3 protein. The table records tens of thousands of distinct CDR3 sequences, roughly 23% of them present only once. Germline CDR1 is DFQATT and CDR2 is SNEGSKA (reference sequence). The CDR3 loop spans 13 amino acids. Trimming removed 1 base from V and 4 bases from J; junction bases left unmatched: 4. The chain carries TRBV20-1 and TRBJ2-7, with 7 bases that match TRBD2. This TCR derives from a female donor with breast cancer. Some clones in this sample may be carry-over from other donors' samples. The specimen was breast tumor tissue. The CDR3 is CSARGLASYEQYF. The CDR3 DNA sequence: TGCAGTGCTAGAGGACTAGCCTCATACGAGCAGTACTTC.